The 22 T cell receptor beta chains in this list originate from one sample, sequenced in a study of cytomegalovirus exposure and HLA in healthy donors. Both 60 Vbeta primers and 13 Jbeta primers went into the PCR. Produced via immunoSEQ multiplex PCR; TCRdb's table is partial and in-frame only. The table shows roughly 190,000 clones, with under 85% occurring only once. Sequenced sample: PBMCs. The receptors were sampled from a woman aged 50 to 60 in good health and CMV-seropositive.

This sequence joins TRBV7-3 and TRBJ1-6, with D possibly TRBD1 on 5 matching bases. The V gene's germline CDR1 is SGHTA and CDR2 FQGTGA. The V end lost 8 bases, the J end lost 5 bases, and 13 bases lay between the germline ends. The CDR3 sequence is 14 residues long. The CDR3 region is CASPTRGDNSPLHF. CDR3 coding DNA: TGTGCCAGCCCGACCCGGGGGGATAATTCACCCCTCCACTTT.

With regard to this clone: Other DNA sequences in the sample encode the same CDR3. V usage is TRBV11-3 and J usage is TRBJ1-1; 7 bases line up with TRBD1. Germline values: CDR1 SGHNT, CDR2 YENEEA. V lost 5 bases to trimming and J lost 2 bases; unmatched junction nucleotides: 2. This CDR3 is 13 amino acids long. The CDR3 spells CASSRDRNTEAFF. CDR3 DNA sequence: TGTGCCAGCAGCCGGGACAGAAACACTGAAGCTTTCTTT.

The V call is TRBV4-1, the J call TRBJ1-3, with TRBD1 as a possible D gene (5 bases). The CDR3 is 15 amino acids. Trimming took 1 base from V and 2 from J, leaving 9 bases between them. Germline CDR1 is MGHRA and CDR2 is YSYEKL. The CDR3 DNA follows: TGCGCCAGCAGCCAAGTAAGGGGAACTGGAAACACCATATATTTT. Residues: CASSQVRGTGNTIYF.

This sequence joins TRBV29-1 and TRBJ2-1; 7 bases fit TRBD1. The CDR3 is 14 residues long. The trim removed 3 bases at V and 10 bases at J, leaving 12 bases unmatched. Germline V lookup: CDR1 SQVTM, CDR2 ANQGSEA. This CDR3 reads CSVDSWDSRLEQFF. Written as DNA, the CDR3 is TGCAGCGTTGATAGTTGGGACAGCCGCTTAGAGCAGTTCTTC.

This sequence joins TRBV18 and TRBJ2-3; 11 positions match TRBD2. CDR1 and CDR2 (germline): KGHSH, LQKENI. This CDR3 has 17 amino acids. J was trimmed by 0 bases and V by 2 bases; bases with no gene match: 4. The CDR3 here is CASSPTIAGGSTDTQYF. Written as DNA, the CDR3 is TGTGCCAGCTCACCAACAATAGCGGGGGGGAGCACAGATACGCAGTATTTT.

The rearrangement links TRBV5-1 to TRBJ1-1; a weak D match, TRBD1 (5 bases). The CDR3 has 15 amino acids. V lost 0 bases to trimming and J lost 1 base, with 10 bases between them. Germline V gene lookup returns CDR1 SGHRS and CDR2 YFSETQ. The CDR3 DNA follows: TGCGCCAGCAGCTTGGGGGGCAGAACGAACACTGAAGCTTTCTTT. Translated: CASSLGGRTNTEAFF.

This clone has only one observation. This chain connects TRBV15 to TRBJ1-1; D not resolved. The germline CDR1 and CDR2 sequences are LNHNV and YYDKDF (reference sequence). The CDR3 is 13 residues long. V was clipped by 4 bases and J by 0 bases, with 6 bases between them. CDR3 DNA: TGTGCCACCAGCACACAGATGAACACTGAAGCTTTCTTT. Translating gives CATSTQMNTEAFF.

The chain employs TRBV6-4 and TRBJ2-1; 11 positions match TRBD1. The trim removed 6 bases at V and 6 bases at J, leaving 4 bases unmatched. Germline V gene sequence: CDR1 MRHNA, CDR2 SNTAGT. The CDR3 is made up of 14 amino acids. The chain's CDR3 is CASSSGTGGNEQFF. Here the CDR3 DNA reads TGTGCCAGCAGCTCCGGGACAGGGGGCAATGAGCAGTTCTTC.

The chain carries TRBV10-3 and TRBJ2-2; the match to TRBD2 covers 9 bases. The CDR3 contains 14 residues. Germline lookup yields CDR1 ENHRY and CDR2 SYGVKD. The V segment lost 5 bases and the J segment 7 bases; nucleotides outside the gene matches: 5. CDR3 sequence reads: CAISSGGHVGELFF. Here the CDR3 DNA reads TGTGCCATCAGTAGCGGGGGGCATGTCGGGGAGCTGTTTTTT.

The chain employs TRBV5-4 and TRBJ1-6; 9 positions agree with TRBD1. The CDR3 is made up of 16 amino acids. CDR1 is SGHNT, CDR2 YYREEE, per germline (reference sequence). V was pared by 4 bases and J by 8 bases, with 10 bases of the junction left unmatched. CDR3 nucleotide sequence: TGTGCCAGCAGCCATCTTGACAGGGGGAAAGATTCACCCCTCCACTTT. It is translated as CASSHLDRGKDSPLHF.

The V call is TRBV7-9, the J call TRBJ1-5; D unresolved. Germline lookup yields CDR1 SEHNR and CDR2 FQNEAQ (reference sequence). V lost 5 bases and J 0 bases, leaving 8 bases between the germline ends. CDR3 length: 14 residues. The CDR3 nucleotides are TGTGCCAGCAGCCCCAGTCTTAGCAATCAGCCCCAGCATTTT. Translating gives CASSPSLSNQPQHF.

The rearrangement uses TRBV6-6 and TRBJ1-5; D is unclear. The V gene's germline CDR1 is MNHNY and CDR2 SVGAGI (reference sequence). The CDR3 extends over 13 amino acids. Trimming stripped 7 bases from V and 6 bases from J, with 13 bases between. CDR3 protein: CASTRLNAQPQHF. The CDR3 nucleotides are TGTGCCAGCACTCGACTTAACGCTCAGCCCCAGCATTTT.

In nucleotides, the CDR3 is TGTGCCATCAGTGAAGTTGTCGGGATTCAGCCCCAGCATTTT. This translates into CAISEVVGIQPQHF. The rearrangement links TRBV10-3 to TRBJ1-5; D call uncertain. There are 14 residues in the CDR3. CDR1 is ENHRY and CDR2 is SYGVKD in the germline V gene. The ends were cut back, 3 bases at V and 6 bases at J, with 12 bases in the middle.

V gene TRBV29-1 combines with J gene TRBJ1-2, with D perhaps matching TRBD1 (6 bases). The germline gives CDR1 SQVTM, CDR2 ANQGSEA. Trimming took off 4 bases at V and 9 bases at J, with 15 bases between the two ends. The length of the CDR3 is 12 residues. CDR3 loop: CSVARDIMSYTF. CDR3 sequence (DNA): TGCAGCGTTGCCCGGGACATCATGAGCTACACCTTC.

This rearrangement joins TRBV11-2 to TRBJ1-3; possibly TRBD1 for D (6 bases). V was pared by 5 bases and J by 0 bases, with 8 bases between. In germline, CDR1 is SGHAT, CDR2 FQNNGV. The CDR3 runs 14 residues. In DNA, the CDR3 is TGTGCCAGCAGCGCGGACAGCTCTGGAAACACCATATATTTT. Encoded protein: CASSADSSGNTIYF.

The gene calls are TRBV5-1 and TRBJ1-1; 7 positions match TRBD1. This CDR3 has 15 amino acids. Germline V gene sequence: CDR1 SGHRS, CDR2 YFSETQ. V trimming: 4 bases; J trimming: 5 bases; junction bases outside the gene matches: 11. The CDR3 nucleotides are TGCGCCAGCAGCGACCCTAGGGGGCTCGAGACTGAAGCTTTCTTT. Encoded protein: CASSDPRGLETEAFF.

This chain connects TRBV7-3 to TRBJ2-7, with D uncertain. Trimming removed 2 bases at V and 3 bases at J, with 11 bases between. Germline V lookup: CDR1 SGHTA, CDR2 FQGTGA. This CDR3 has 14 amino acids. The CDR3 DNA reads TGTGCCAGCAGCTTACGAGCGATAAGCTACGAGCAGTACTTC. Amino acids: CASSLRAISYEQYF.

The V call is TRBV18, the J call TRBJ1-1; no clear D. Trimming took 2 bases from V and 6 from J, leaving 10 bases between them. Germline V gene lookup returns CDR1 KGHSH and CDR2 LQKENI. The CDR3 covers 13 residues. The CDR3 bases are TGTGCCAGCTCACCAGTCAGTGGCTCTGAAGCTTTCTTT. The encoded protein is CASSPVSGSEAFF.

This chain connects TRBV5-4 to TRBJ2-3, with a tentative D call TRBD2 (6 bases). The germline V gene encodes CDR1 SGHNT and CDR2 YYREEE (reference sequence). Trimming cost V 4 bases and J 5 bases, with 20 bases left between them. The CDR3 contains 16 residues. CDR3 residues: CASSNYSSVWGDTQYF. As DNA, the CDR3 is TGTGCCAGCAGCAATTACTCTAGCGTTTGGGGAGATACGCAGTATTTT. The full variable domain, its missing parts supplied by reference TRBV5-4 and TRBJ2-3, is ETGVTQSPTHLIKTRGQQVTLRCSSQSGHNTVSWYQQALGQGPQFIFQYYREEENGRGNFPPRFSGLQFPNYSSELNVNALELDDSALYLCASSNYSSVWGDTQYFGPGTRLTVL.

CDR3 amino acids: CASRQGDSNGYTF. The CDR3, as DNA: TGTGCCAGCAGACAGGGGGATTCGAACGGCTACACCTTC. The chain uses TRBV27 and TRBJ1-2; 8 nucleotides match TRBD1. The CDR3 has 13 amino acids. The junction had 8 bases not matched to a gene; V was cut back by 6 bases and J by 8 bases. CDR1 and CDR2 from the germline V gene are MNHEY and SMNVEV (reference sequence).

This rearrangement joins TRBV7-9 to TRBJ2-3; tentative D call: TRBD2 (6 bases). Germline V lookup: CDR1 SEHNR, CDR2 FQNEAQ (reference sequence). The CDR3 covers 15 residues. V gave up 7 bases and J gave up 2 bases, with 16 bases separating them. The CDR3 sequence: CASIPGLKATDTQYF. The DNA of the CDR3 is TGTGCCAGCATCCCCGGACTAAAAGCCACAGATACGCAGTATTTT. The whole variable domain, filled in from reference TRBV7-9 and TRBJ2-3, reads DTGVSQNPRHKITKRGQNVTFRCDPISEHNRLYWYRQTLGQGPEFLTYFQNEAQLEKSRLLSDRFSAERPKGSFSTLEIQRTEQGDSAMYLCASIPGLKATDTQYFGPGTRLTVL.

The rearrangement uses TRBV6-5 and TRBJ1-5; D uncertain. In germline, CDR1 is MNHEY, CDR2 SVGAGI. V shed 9 bases and J shed 4 bases, with 13 bases lying between them. The CDR3 has 13 amino acids. The CDR3 is CASKRQENQPQHF. CDR3 coding DNA: TGTGCCAGTAAGAGACAAGAAAATCAGCCCCAGCATTTT.